This T cell receptor (beta chain) was identified during a study of blood T cell repertoires in COVID-19. In the study overall: Whether acute or convalescent, the COVID-19 samples came from the United States, Italy and Spain. PBMCs, B-cell-depleted T cells, or T cells provided the cDNA or gDNA that made up the material.

There are 14 residues in the CDR3. Trimming left V 4 bases short and J 2 bases short, with 9 bases between. Germline V gene data show CDR1 as MGHRA and CDR2 as YSYEKL. Per the study methods: Reference gene primer amplification in the assay estimated nucleated cell counts. Sequencing used immunoSEQ multiplex PCR; TCRdb keeps in-frame clones, though not all of them. That table furnishes V, J and clone size, whereas the DNA furnished D and trimming. The sample has tens of thousands of clones; under 90% are singletons. The sequence was obtained from a man between 45 and 60 years old with acute or convalescent COVID-19. This rearrangement joins TRBV4-1 to TRBJ1-5, with unresolved D. Source material: peripheral blood. CDR3 sequence (DNA): TGCGCCAGCAGCCCCGGACTGGGCAATCAGCCCCAGCATTTT. It codes for CASSPGLGNQPQHF.